Many counts were recorded for the clone carrying this T cell receptor beta chain. Antigen specificity is unknown. This record comes from a study of T-cell memory formation after mild COVID-19. As for the study in general: The TCR clusters were mostly specific to one donor.

Study outcomes and limitations: Contracting clones from day 15 to 85 had balanced CD4/CD8; later expanders favoured CD4+.

In germline, CDR1 is MNHNY, CDR2 SVGAGI (reference sequence). The CDR3 extends over 13 amino acids. The J segment lost 3 bases and the V segment lost 6 bases, leaving 4 bases of the junction unmatched. From 5'RACE with constant-segment primers came TCR alpha and TCR beta cDNA libraries that carried sample barcodes and UMIs. One entry per CDR3 protein results from TCRdb running MiXCR on the 5' RACE reads. Here the sample spans about 140,000 distinct CDR3 sequences, around 15% being singletons. This sequence joins TRBV6-6 and TRBJ1-1, with TRBD1 matching over 7 bases. Sequenced sample: PBMCs or a T cell subset sorted from them (not recorded which). This receptor was obtained from an adult woman who had mild COVID-19 (a few samples of this study predate the infection). Cell type and time point are not known. The CDR3 nucleotides read TGTGCCAGCAGACCGGACAGGTACACTGAAGCTTTCTTT. Translation gives CASRPDRYTEAFF.